A selection of T cell receptor beta chains follows, all from one sample in a study of blood T cells in healthy people across ages. TCRdb redid the calling of the 5' RACE reads with MiXCR, one entry per CDR3 protein. The data hold over 1.5 million distinct CDR3 sequences, with approximately 50% observed a single time. Sequencing was done on a sample of blood. Receptors originate from a woman aged 40-49 years in good health. CDR3s include the opening cysteine and the closing phenylalanine or tryptophan. The order of the fields is J gene, clone size, V gene, D gene, CDR3 protein, CDR3 DNA. D genes are given only for firm matches. Clone size is stated in some rows and not others, as once, few, many or a class when expanded.

TRBJ1-2 few TRBV20-1 - CSAPPVEREGYTF TGCAGTGCCCCGCCTGTGGAAAGGGAGGGCTACACCTTC
TRBJ2-5 - TRBV12-3/TRBV12-4 TRBD2 CASSLSSGGGMYQETQYF TGTGCCAGCAGTTTGTCTAGCGGGGGCGGGATGTACCAAGAGACCCAGTACTTC
TRBJ1-5 - TRBV4-1 - CASSLVRQSGQPQHF TGCGCCAGCAGCTTGGTTAGACAGTCAGGTCAGCCCCAGCATTTT
TRBJ2-4 - TRBV6-1 - CASSEAGVIAKNIQYF TGTGCCAGCAGTGAAGCGGGGGTTATAGCCAAAAACATTCAGTACTTC
TRBJ2-7 - TRBV28 TRBD1 CASRTGLTYEQYF TGTGCCAGCCGGACAGGGCTAACCTACGAGCAGTACTTC
TRBJ2-5 many TRBV7-9 - CASSPGQYEETQYF TGTGCCAGCAGCCCCGGACAGTACGAAGAGACCCAGTACTTC
TRBJ2-1 few TRBV20-1 - CSAPARLGSNEQFF TGCAGTGCCCCCGCCCGACTCGGGAGCAATGAGCAGTTCTTC
TRBJ2-6 - TRBV4-3 - CASSQATAGANVLTF TGCGCCAGCAGCCAAGCTACGGCTGGGGCCAACGTCCTGACTTTC
TRBJ2-3 few TRBV7-2 - CASSLMSSPTDTQYF TGTGCCAGCAGCTTAATGAGTTCCCCCACAGATACGCAGTATTTT
TRBJ2-4 few TRBV6-1 - CASRLPGIQYF TGTGCCAGCAGACTTCCAGGCATTCAGTACTTC
TRBJ2-1 - TRBV29-1 - CSVVAMETQFF TGCAGCGTTGTAGCGATGGAGACCCAGTTCTTC
TRBJ2-1 few TRBV12-5 - CASGLAAGVGEQFF TGTGCTAGTGGTTTGGCCGCAGGGGTCGGTGAGCAGTTCTTC
TRBJ2-5 few TRBV7-2 - CASSLLRSAGPQETQYF TGTGCCAGCAGCTTACTTCGTAGTGCAGGCCCCCAAGAGACCCAGTACTTC
TRBJ2-7 - TRBV28 TRBD2 CASSLKAGFHEQYF TGTGCCAGCAGTTTAAAAGCGGGGTTCCACGAGCAGTACTTC
TRBJ2-5 - TRBV12-3/TRBV12-4 TRBD1 CATHPGQAFQETQYF TGTGCCACTCACCCTGGACAGGCCTTCCAAGAGACCCAGTACTTC
TRBJ2-4 - TRBV3-1 TRBD2 CASSQGGSGVKNIQYF TGTGCCAGCAGCCAAGGTGGTAGCGGGGTCAAAAACATTCAGTACTTC
TRBJ2-5 - TRBV6-5 - CATLFLETQYF TGTGCCACCCTTTTCTTAGAGACCCAGTACTTC
TRBJ2-3 - TRBV9 TRBD2 CASSVEGDYTDTQYF TGTGCCAGCAGCGTAGAAGGGGACTACACAGATACGCAGTATTTT
TRBJ2-4 few TRBV20-1 - CSARQGQGRQYF TGCAGTGCTAGACAGGGCCAGGGCCGACAGTACTTC
TRBJ2-3 once TRBV28 - CASPPRGSVPSRTDTQYF TGTGCCAGCCCCCCCCGGGGATCCGTACCCTCTCGCACAGATACGCAGTATTTT
TRBJ1-4 - TRBV4-2 - CASSREGGGEKLFF TGTGCCAGCAGCCGAGAAGGGGGAGGTGAAAAACTGTTTTTT
TRBJ2-5 - TRBV28 - CASSPMYETQYF TGTGCCAGCAGTCCGATGTACGAGACCCAGTACTTC
TRBJ2-1 - TRBV12-3/TRBV12-4 - CAGGRGNEQFF TGTGCCGGGGGTAGGGGAAATGAGCAGTTCTTC
TRBJ2-3 - TRBV20-1 - CSAKSGGPTDTQYF TGCAGTGCCAAAAGTGGGGGCCCTACAGATACGCAGTATTTT
TRBJ2-3 few TRBV6-6 - CASRRDPGTDTQYF TGTGCCAGCAGACGGGACCCAGGGACAGATACGCAGTATTTT
TRBJ1-6 - TRBV20-1 - CSARGPGFGNSPLHF TGCAGTGCTAGAGGCCCGGGATTCGGAAATTCACCCCTCCACTTT